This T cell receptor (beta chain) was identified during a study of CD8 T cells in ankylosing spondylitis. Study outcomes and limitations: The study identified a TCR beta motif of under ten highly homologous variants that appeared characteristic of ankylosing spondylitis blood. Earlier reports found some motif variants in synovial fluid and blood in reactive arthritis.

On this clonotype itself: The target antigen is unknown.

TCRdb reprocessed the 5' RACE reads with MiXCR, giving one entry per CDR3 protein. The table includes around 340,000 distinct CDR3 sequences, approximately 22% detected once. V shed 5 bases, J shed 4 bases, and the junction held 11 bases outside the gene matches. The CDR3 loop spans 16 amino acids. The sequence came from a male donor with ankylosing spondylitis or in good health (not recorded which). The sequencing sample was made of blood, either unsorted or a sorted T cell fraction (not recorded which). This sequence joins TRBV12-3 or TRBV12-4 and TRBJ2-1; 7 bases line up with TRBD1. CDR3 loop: CASSPRQGKAYNEQFF. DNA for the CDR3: TGTGCCAGCAGTCCTCGACAGGGCAAAGCATACAATGAGCAGTTCTTC.